This entry describes one T cell receptor (beta chain). The antigen is not known. This sample was taken from a study of OX40 agonist ivuxolimab in advanced cancers. Study summary: Patients got intravenous ivuxolimab at 0.01 to 10 mg/kg every 2 weeks. Study conclusions and caveats: With doses of 0.1 to 3.0 mg/kg, CD4+ and CD8+ blood T cells had undergone clonal expansion by week 6.

The method was immunoSEQ multiplex PCR; TCRdb's version includes in-frame clones alone and lacks a portion of them. The profile shows over 60,000 clones, over 75% of them singletons. The germline V gene has CDR1 SGHRS and CDR2 YFSETQ. The CDR3 contains 16 residues. V lost 6 bases to trimming and J lost 4 bases; unmatched junction nucleotides: 10. The source of this sequence is an adult with an advanced solid tumor such as melanoma, head and neck, liver or kidney cancer. The source material was CD4+ or CD8+ T cells sorted from blood, sampled in a trial of the OX40 agonist ivuxolimab. The rearrangement uses TRBV5-1 and TRBJ2-2; TRBD2 agrees at 9 bases. This CDR3 is CASNEGLAGVTGELFF. The CDR3 DNA is TGCGCCAGCAACGAGGGGTTAGCGGGGGTCACCGGGGAGCTGTTTTTT.